The 32 T cell receptor beta chains in this list originate from one sample, sequenced in a study of blood T cell repertoires in COVID-19. The method was immunoSEQ multiplex PCR; TCRdb's version includes in-frame clones alone and lacks a portion of them. The data show roughly 140,000 clones, 65% to 85% seen once. Sequences were obtained from PBMCs or T cells enriched from blood (not recorded which). The receptor source for this set is a woman aged 50 to 65 who had been exposed to COVID-19.

The rearrangement joins TRBV4-3 to TRBJ2-7, with 9 bases matching TRBD2. The CDR3 has 19 amino acids. Germline V gene sequence: CDR1 LGHNA, CDR2 YSLEER. V shed 0 bases and J 1 base; nucleotides not matched to a gene: 13. CDR3 region: CASSQEVGARSGRSYEQYF. CDR3 DNA: TGCGCCAGCAGCCAAGAGGTGGGGGCACGGAGCGGGAGGTCCTACGAGCAGTACTTC.

This sequence joins TRBV7-2 and TRBJ2-7, with 7 bases identical to TRBD2. CDR1 is SGHTA and CDR2 is FQGNSA in the germline V gene. The CDR3 sequence is 13 residues long. Unmatched junction bases numbered 5, after V lost 6 bases and J lost 3 bases. This CDR3 reads CASRGGDGYEQYF. The CDR3 DNA follows: TGTGCCAGCAGGGGAGGGGACGGCTACGAGCAGTACTTC. Together with reference TRBV7-2 and TRBJ2-7, the CDR3 gives the full variable domain: GAGVSQSPSNKVTEKGKDVELRCDPISGHTALYWYRQSLGQGLEFLIYFQGNSAPDKSGLPSDRFSAERTGGSVSTLTIQRTQQEDSAVYLCASRGGDGYEQYFGPGTRLTVT.

The table lists this clone with a count of one. This chain joins TRBV19 and TRBJ2-3, with no clear D. V dropped 5 bases and J dropped 6 bases, with 6 bases sitting between them. Germline values: CDR1 LNHDA, CDR2 SQIVND (reference sequence). There are 11 residues in the CDR3. This chain's CDR3 is CASSYMDTQYF. CDR3 in DNA: TGTGCCAGTAGTTACATGGATACGCAGTATTTT.

The rearrangement joins TRBV5-1 to TRBJ2-1; the match to TRBD1 covers 9 bases. Germline V lookup: CDR1 SGHRS, CDR2 YFSETQ. The CDR3 spans 13 residues. With 4 bases clipped from V and 6 bases from J, the junction kept 2 bases outside the gene matches. The CDR3: CASSPGQGNEQFF. CDR3 sequence (DNA): TGCGCCAGCAGCCCGGGACAGGGCAATGAGCAGTTCTTC.

The gene calls are TRBV4-2 and TRBJ2-3; 12 bases match TRBD2. Per germline, CDR1 LGHNA and CDR2 YNFKEQ. Germline trimming cut 3 bases from V and 4 bases from J; bases unmatched to any gene: 2. The CDR3 has 15 residues. DNA of the CDR3: TGTGCCAGCAGCCAGCCTAGCGGGGGGGCAGATACGCAGTATTTT. It is translated as CASSQPSGGADTQYF.

The chain combines TRBV16 with TRBJ1-6; D call uncertain. Trimming took 4 bases from V and 14 from J, leaving 9 bases between them. Germline CDR1 and CDR2: KGHSY and FQNENV. CDR3 length equals 11 residues. The CDR3 coding sequence is TGTGCCAGCAGCCGCGAAGAGGCCCTCCACTTT. Translated, it gives CASSREEALHF.

This clone was seen just once. V gene TRBV7-2 combines with J gene TRBJ2-7; TRBD1 is a possible D gene (6 bases). Germline V gives CDR1 SGHTA, CDR2 FQGNSA. Trimming took 8 bases from V and 3 from J, leaving 14 bases between them. The CDR3 has 13 amino acids. The CDR3 DNA sequence: TGTGCCAGCCGCCCTGGACAGCGCTACGAGCAGTACTTC. It yields the protein CASRPGQRYEQYF.

The rearrangement joins TRBV28 to TRBJ2-7; TRBD1 matches 11 bases. The CDR3 is 15 amino acids. Germline CDR1 reads MDHEN; CDR2 reads SYDVKM. The ends lost 5 bases at V and 4 bases at J; junction bases unmatched: 7. For the CDR3, the DNA is TGTGCCAGCAGTCCCCCCGGGACAGGGGGGTACGAGCAGTACTTC. The encoded protein is CASSPPGTGGYEQYF.

This clone rates as medium-sized (0.01 to 0.1%). Other DNA sequences in the same sample also yield this CDR3. This rearrangement joins TRBV4-2 to TRBJ1-2; D call uncertain. Germline lookup yields CDR1 LGHNA and CDR2 YNFKEQ. The CDR3 has 12 amino acids. Trimming took 0 bases from V and 8 from J, leaving 7 bases between them. The chain's CDR3 is CASSQDTGGYTF. In DNA, the CDR3 is TGTGCCAGCAGCCAAGATACGGGAGGCTACACCTTC.

The chain couples TRBV15 to TRBJ1-2; D is unclear. The V gene's germline CDR1 is LNHNV and CDR2 YYDKDF (reference sequence). V shed 1 base and J shed 8 bases, with 14 bases lying between them. CDR3 size: 14 residues. The CDR3 sequence is CATSRVTGYEGYTF. The CDR3 DNA reads as TGTGCCACCAGCAGAGTTACGGGGTATGAAGGCTACACCTTC. Supplemented by reference TRBV15 and TRBJ1-2, the full variable domain reads DAMVIQNPRYQVTQFGKPVTLSCSQTLNHNVMYWYQQKSSQAPKLLFHYYDKDFNNEADTPDNFQSRRPNTSFCFLDIRSPGLGDTAMYLCATSRVTGYEGYTFGSGTRLTVV.

A single count supports this clone. V is TRBV29-1 and J is TRBJ1-1; possible D gene TRBD1, 6 bases. V lost 7 bases and J 5 bases, leaving 29 bases between the germline ends. CDR3 length equals 17 residues. Germline-derived CDR1 and CDR2 are SQVTM and ANQGSEA. Written as DNA, the CDR3 is TGCAGCGCCCACCCACTAACCCCACAGACAAGGGGGACTGAAGCTTTCTTT. This codes for CSAHPLTPQTRGTEAFF.

The rearrangement joins TRBV7-2 to TRBJ1-2; D gene ambiguous. This CDR3 comprises 14 residues. Germline CDR1 SGHTA, CDR2 FQGNSA. With 2 bases removed from V and 8 bases from J, the gap between germline ends came to 15 bases. This CDR3 reads CASSLLGEPSGYTF. Written as DNA, the CDR3 is TGTGCCAGCAGCTTACTTGGGGAGCCCTCAGGCTACACCTTC.

In nucleotides, the CDR3 is TGTGCCAGCAGCTTAGCGTTGCGGGGGGACTACCAAGAGACCCAGTACTTC. Its translation is CASSLALRGDYQETQYF. V usage is TRBV7-9 and J usage is TRBJ2-5, with 8 bases matching TRBD2. The CDR3 is made up of 17 amino acids. The germline V gene encodes CDR1 SEHNR and CDR2 FQNEAQ (reference sequence). The junction had 6 bases not matched to a gene; V was cut back by 0 bases and J by 0 bases.

The chain is built from TRBV5-1 and TRBJ2-3; possibly TRBD2 for D (5 bases). The CDR3 is 18 amino acids. Trimming pared 0 bases from V and 2 bases from J, leaving 19 bases between. Germline V lookup: CDR1 SGHRS, CDR2 YFSETQ. The CDR3 reads CASSLEGRTGYLTDTQYF. The CDR3 DNA follows: TGCGCCAGCAGCTTGGAGGGTCGAACGGGATATCTCACAGATACGCAGTATTTT.

The rearrangement links TRBV6-5 to TRBJ2-2; TRBD2 aligns across 8 bases. With V trimmed by 6 bases and J by 4 bases, 7 bases remained unmatched. The CDR3 runs to 15 residues. Germline assignment: CDR1 MNHEY and CDR2 SVGAGI. The CDR3 loop reads CASRPSGSFTGELFF. The CDR3 DNA sequence: TGTGCCAGCAGGCCAAGCGGGAGTTTCACCGGGGAGCTGTTTTTT.

The chain has TRBV18 and TRBJ2-3; TRBD2 matches at 7 bases. V shed 1 base and J 0 bases; nucleotides not matched to a gene: 10. The CDR3 runs to 18 residues. CDR1 KGHSH and CDR2 LQKENI come from the germline V gene. The CDR3 sequence: CASSPLPPSGSSTDTQYF. As DNA, the CDR3 is TGTGCCAGCTCACCACTCCCCCCTAGCGGATCCAGCACAGATACGCAGTATTTT.

Written as DNA, the CDR3 is TGTGCCAGCAGTTCTCCTAGCGACACGCTAAACACCATATATTTT. It encodes CASSSPSDTLNTIYF. The J gene is TRBJ1-3, the V gene TRBV28; D is unresolved. The CDR3 length is 15 residues. With 4 bases removed from V and 6 bases from J, the gap between germline ends came to 16 bases. Germline CDR1 is MDHEN and CDR2 is SYDVKM.

The rearrangement joins TRBV28 to TRBJ2-5, with a possible D match to TRBD1 (6 bases). CDR1 MDHEN and CDR2 SYDVKM come from the germline V gene. The germline V and J ends were trimmed by 4 bases and 5 bases, with 14 bases remaining between them. This CDR3 is 14 amino acids long. Written as DNA, the CDR3 is TGTGCCAGCAGTTCCCAGGGGCAGGGGGAGACCCAGTACTTC. It translates to CASSSQGQGETQYF.

V gene TRBV7-3 combines with J gene TRBJ2-5, with TRBD1 matching 8 bases. The CDR3 runs 14 residues. V was pared by 5 bases and J by 5 bases, with 7 bases of the junction left unmatched. CDR1 and CDR2 from the germline V gene are SGHTA and FQGTGA. The CDR3 is CASSRNRGSETQYF. The CDR3 DNA is TGTGCCAGCAGCCGGAACAGGGGGTCGGAGACCCAGTACTTC.

The chain couples TRBV29-1 to TRBJ1-6, with D possibly matching TRBD1 (5 bases). V lost 6 bases to trimming and J lost 6 bases, with 18 bases between them. The V gene's germline CDR1 is SQVTM and CDR2 ANQGSEA. The CDR3 loop spans 15 amino acids. This chain's CDR3 is CSVRLQGGSNSPLHF. The CDR3 DNA reads as TGCAGCGTACGACTTCAGGGCGGCAGTAATTCACCCCTCCACTTT. Filled out from reference TRBV29-1 and TRBJ1-6, the complete variable domain reads SAVISQKPSRDICQRGTSLTIQCQVDSQVTMMFWYRQQPGQSLTLIATANQGSEATYESGFVIDKFPISRPNLTFSTLTVSNMSPEDSSIYLCSVRLQGGSNSPLHFGNGTRLTVT.

The rearrangement joins TRBV2 to TRBJ2-7; D remains ambiguous. Trimming shortened V by 10 bases and J by 0 bases, and 10 bases separated the two germline ends. Germline-derived CDR1 and CDR2 are SNHLY and FYNNEI. CDR3 length: 12 residues. The CDR3 reads CANRLSSYEQYF. The DNA for the CDR3 is TGTGCCAACCGACTTAGCTCCTACGAGCAGTACTTC.

A single count supports this clone. The rearrangement joins TRBV10-2 to TRBJ1-2, with 8 bases aligning to TRBD1. This CDR3 is 14 amino acids long. V dropped 1 base and J dropped 2; count of bases not matched to a gene: 0. Germline V gene lookup returns CDR1 WSHSY and CDR2 SAAADI. The CDR3 region has the DNA TGCGCCAGCAGTGAGTGGACAGGGAACTATGGCTACACCTTC. Its translation: CASSEWTGNYGYTF.

The chain uses TRBV27 and TRBJ2-1, with no clear D. Deletions cut 5 bases from V and 8 bases from J, with 10 bases between. Germline values: CDR1 MNHEY, CDR2 SMNVEV (reference sequence). The CDR3 is 12 residues long. Here the CDR3 reads CASSPNGYEQFF. Here the CDR3 DNA reads TGTGCCAGCAGTCCGAATGGCTATGAGCAGTTCTTC.

The chain links TRBV7-3 to TRBJ1-2; 8 bases are shared with TRBD1. The CDR3 has 13 residues. V dropped 8 bases and J dropped 2; count of bases not matched to a gene: 4. Germline assignment: CDR1 SGHTA and CDR2 FQGTGA. The CDR3, as DNA: TGTGCCAGCCGGGACAGGCTGAACTATGGCTACACCTTC. Translating gives CASRDRLNYGYTF.

This chain joins TRBV7-8 and TRBJ1-1, with a tentative D call TRBD1 (5 bases). The CDR3 totals 11 residues. CDR1 SGHVS and CDR2 FQNEAQ come from the germline V gene. Trimming removed 6 bases from V and 8 bases from J, with 10 bases in between. The CDR3 here is CASRLTAEAFF. The CDR3 nucleotides are TGTGCCAGCAGACTGACAGCCGAAGCTTTCTTT. The full variable domain, with the rest looked up from reference TRBV7-8 and TRBJ1-1, is GAGVSQSPRYKVAKRGQDVALRCDPISGHVSLFWYQQALGQGPEFLTYFQNEAQLDKSGLPSDRFFAERPEGSVSTLKIQRTQQEDSAVYLCASRLTAEAFFGQGTRLTVV.

The V and J genes are TRBV5-1 and TRBJ1-2; 10 nucleotides line up with TRBD1. Looked up from germline, CDR1 is SGHRS and CDR2 is YFSETQ. Trimming at V came to 4 bases and at J to 7 bases, leaving 10 bases not matched to a gene. This CDR3 is 15 amino acids long. This chain's CDR3 is CASSPGTGAGSGYTF. Here the CDR3 DNA reads TGCGCCAGCAGCCCGGGGACAGGGGCAGGGAGTGGCTACACCTTC. Full variable domain (rest looked up from reference TRBV5-1 and TRBJ1-2): KAGVTQTPRYLIKTRGQQVTLSCSPISGHRSVSWYQQTPGQGLQFLFEYFSETQRNKGNFPGRFSGRQFSNSRSEMNVSTLELGDSALYLCASSPGTGAGSGYTFGSGTRLTVV.

This chain links TRBV5-1 with TRBJ2-6, with 9 bases matching TRBD1. Unmatched junction bases numbered 11, after V lost 1 base and J lost 0 bases. The CDR3 runs 20 residues. The V gene's germline CDR1 is SGHRS and CDR2 YFSETQ. The CDR3 protein is CASSLFPPGQGDSGANVLTF. CDR3 sequence (DNA): TGCGCCAGCAGCTTGTTCCCACCGGGACAGGGTGACTCTGGGGCCAACGTCCTGACTTTC.

In its sample, this clone was seen a few times. This chain uses TRBV2 with TRBJ1-4; unclear D gene. This CDR3 is 13 amino acids long. The germline V and J ends were trimmed by 3 bases and 8 bases, with 10 bases remaining between them. Germline CDR1 is SNHLY and CDR2 is FYNNEI. The CDR3 coding sequence is TGTGCCAGCAGTGAGGCAGGAAGGGAAAAACTGTTTTTT. Translated, it gives CASSEAGREKLFF.

This sequence joins TRBV11-2 and TRBJ1-6, with D hard to call. This CDR3 is 12 amino acids long. In germline, CDR1 is SGHAT, CDR2 FQNNGV. Trimming shortened V by 4 bases and J by 10 bases, and 8 bases separated the two germline ends. CDR3 sequence: CASSSSGSPLHF. CDR3 coding DNA: TGTGCCAGCAGCTCCTCGGGGTCACCCCTCCACTTT.

The CDR3 protein is CASTRARENGYTF. For the CDR3, the DNA is TGTGCCAGCACGCGGGCCCGGGAAAATGGCTACACCTTC. The chain recombines TRBV7-9 with TRBJ1-2, with D unresolved. CDR1 is SEHNR and CDR2 is FQNEAQ in the germline V gene (reference sequence). V lost 7 bases and J 6 bases, leaving 15 bases between the germline ends. This CDR3 comprises 13 residues.

The rearrangement joins TRBV10-3 to TRBJ1-4; a possible D gene is TRBD1 (6 bases). V was shortened by 2 bases and J by 10 bases, with 14 bases between the two germline ends. CDR3 size: 14 residues. Germline lookup yields CDR1 ENHRY and CDR2 SYGVKD. The CDR3: CAISEPRGGGKLFF. DNA of the CDR3: TGTGCCATCAGTGAGCCCCGAGGGGGTGGAAAACTGTTTTTT.

This clone has just a few counts. The chain employs TRBV6-6 and TRBJ1-4; TRBD1 agrees at 7 bases. The junction had 6 bases not matched to a gene; V was cut back by 6 bases and J by 5 bases. The germline CDR1 and CDR2 sequences are MNHNY and SVGAGI (reference sequence). This CDR3 spans 14 amino acids. In nucleotides, the CDR3 is TGTGCCAGCAGAAAGGGACAGCAGAATGAAAAACTGTTTTTT. It codes for CASRKGQQNEKLFF.